The present entry profiles one TCR beta chain with its context. Its antigen is still unknown. This entry is derived from a study of lymphopenia after photon versus proton radiotherapy. Study results and limitations: Relative stability marked proton patients; photon patients lost diversity and naive cells. Only patients who died were analyzed for survival; proton advantage is unproven. Larger post-nadir TCR diversity loss correlated inversely with survival in deceased patients. Oligoclonal CD8+ Temra expansion after nadir drove photon patients' diversity drop.

Only in-frame clones appear in the TCRdb table, and some are missing; sequencing was by immunoSEQ multiplex PCR. Of some 30,000 clones listed, roughly 89% are singletons. Trimming stripped 0 bases from V and 5 bases from J, with 10 bases between. The CDR3 covers 13 residues. Germline V CDR1 and CDR2: GTSNPN, SVGIG (reference sequence). The chain links TRBV30 to TRBJ2-5; D assignment may be TRBD1 or TRBD2 (5 bases each). The receptor was derived from a woman in her seventies with pancreatic cancer. Some clones in this sample may be carry-over from other donors' samples. The specimen comprised peripheral blood, sampled from a patient treated with proton-based radiotherapy. The CDR3 loop is CAWSVQGGETQYF. The CDR3 region has the DNA TGTGCCTGGAGTGTTCAGGGCGGGGAGACCCAGTACTTC.